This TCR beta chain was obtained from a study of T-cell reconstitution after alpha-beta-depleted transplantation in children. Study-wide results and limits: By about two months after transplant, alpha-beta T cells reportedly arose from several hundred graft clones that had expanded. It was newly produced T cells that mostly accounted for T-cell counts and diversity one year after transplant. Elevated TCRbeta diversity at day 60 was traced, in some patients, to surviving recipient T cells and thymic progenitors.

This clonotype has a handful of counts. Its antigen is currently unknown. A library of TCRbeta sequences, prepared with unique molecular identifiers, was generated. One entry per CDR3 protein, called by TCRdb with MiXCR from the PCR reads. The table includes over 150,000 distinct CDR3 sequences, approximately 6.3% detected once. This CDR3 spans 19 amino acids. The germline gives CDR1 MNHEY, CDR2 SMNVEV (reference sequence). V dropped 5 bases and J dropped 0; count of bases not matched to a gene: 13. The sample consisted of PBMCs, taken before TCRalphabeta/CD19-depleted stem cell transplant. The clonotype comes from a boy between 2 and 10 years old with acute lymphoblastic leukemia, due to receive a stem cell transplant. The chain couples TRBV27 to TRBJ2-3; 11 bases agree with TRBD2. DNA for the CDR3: TGTGCCAGCAGTCCACAAAAGGGTAGCGGGGGGGCAAGCACAGATACGCAGTATTTT. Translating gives CASSPQKGSGGASTDTQYF.